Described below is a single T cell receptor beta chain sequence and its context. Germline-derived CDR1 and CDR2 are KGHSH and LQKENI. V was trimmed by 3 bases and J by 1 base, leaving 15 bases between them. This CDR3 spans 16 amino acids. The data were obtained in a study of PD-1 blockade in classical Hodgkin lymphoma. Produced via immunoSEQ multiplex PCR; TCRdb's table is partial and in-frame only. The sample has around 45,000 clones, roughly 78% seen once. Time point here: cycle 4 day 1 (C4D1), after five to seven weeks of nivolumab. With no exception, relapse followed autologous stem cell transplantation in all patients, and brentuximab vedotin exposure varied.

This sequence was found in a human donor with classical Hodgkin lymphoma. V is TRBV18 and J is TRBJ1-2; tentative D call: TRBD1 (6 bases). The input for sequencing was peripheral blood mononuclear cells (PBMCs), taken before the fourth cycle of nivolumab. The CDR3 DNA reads TGTGCCAGCTCACCGTTCACCAGACAGGATAACTATGGCTACACCTTC. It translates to CASSPFTRQDNYGYTF.